Listed below are T cell receptor beta chains from one sample, sequenced in a study of vaccination and CD4 T cells after COVID-19. For these receptors, no antigen is known. Each CDR3 protein gets one entry after TCRdb re-called the PCR reads with MiXCR. The data contain 11,000 to 15,000 distinct CDR3 sequences, over 50% of them seen just once; the ten biggest clones take up around an eighth. The sequenced sample was CD4+ T cells from blood, cultured in vitro. Receptors originate from a human donor who had recovered from COVID-19. The CDR3 runs from the conserved cysteine through the conserved F or W. A D gene is named only where the DNA matches it firmly. Clone size, where shown, is once, few, many, or a class for clones that have expanded.

NA | 16 | TRBJ2-3 | TRBV6-5 | TRBD2 | CASSYSLAGGTDTQYF | TGTGCCAGCAGTTACTCGTTGGCGGGAGGCACAGATACGCAGTATTTT
few | 13 | TRBJ2-7 | TRBV19 | NA | CASSIDRAGEQYF | TGTGCCAGTAGTATCGACAGGGCGGGGGAGCAGTACTTC
NA | 14 | TRBJ1-1 | TRBV12-3/TRBV12-4 | NA | CASSLARGPTEAFF | TGTGCCAGCAGTTTAGCGCGAGGTCCCACTGAAGCTTTCTTT
few | 13 | TRBJ2-7 | TRBV27 | NA | CASSLAGWNEQYF | TGTGCCAGCAGTTTGGCGGGTTGGAACGAGCAGTACTTC
NA | 14 | TRBJ2-7 | TRBV29-1 | TRBD1 | CSGGTGGPSYEQYF | TGCAGCGGCGGGACAGGGGGACCCTCCTACGAGCAGTACTTC
few | 14 | TRBJ2-5 | TRBV30 | NA | CAWSRDGGGETQYF | TGTGCCTGGTCTCGGGACGGCGGCGGGGAGACCCAGTACTTC
NA | 15 | TRBJ1-1 | TRBV11-2 | NA | CASSPIEAGKIEAFF | TGTGCCAGCAGCCCCATTGAGGCAGGGAAAATTGAAGCTTTCTTT
few | 14 | TRBJ1-5 | TRBV28 | NA | CAAKTVLGNQPQHF | TGTGCCGCCAAGACCGTCTTGGGGAATCAGCCCCAGCATTTT
NA | 13 | TRBJ2-5 | TRBV7-2 | NA | CASSLGGPETQYF | TGTGCCAGCAGCTTAGGTGGACCCGAGACCCAGTACTTC
few | 15 | TRBJ1-1 | TRBV28 | TRBD1 | CASSLFTTQGAGAFF | TGTGCCAGCAGTTTATTCACTACCCAGGGGGCGGGGGCTTTCTTT
NA | 14 | TRBJ1-5 | TRBV20-1 | NA | CSAIGPEENQPQHF | TGCAGTGCTATCGGGCCGGAGGAGAATCAGCCCCAGCATTTT
NA | 13 | TRBJ1-6 | TRBV3-1 | NA | CASSQVLNSPLHF | TGTGCCAGCAGCCAAGTTCTGAATTCACCCCTCCACTTT
few | 15 | TRBJ2-4 | TRBV6-5 | TRBD2 | CASSSVAGAKNIQYF | TGTGCCAGCAGTTCAGTAGCGGGAGCCAAAAACATTCAGTACTTC
NA | 16 | TRBJ2-3 | TRBV5-4 | TRBD1 | CASSFKTGQSTDTQYF | TGTGCCAGCAGCTTTAAAACGGGACAGAGCACAGATACGCAGTATTTT
NA | 13 | TRBJ2-7 | TRBV18 | NA | CASSSGTAGEQYF | TGTGCCAGCTCATCCGGGACTGCAGGCGAGCAGTACTTC
NA | 14 | TRBJ2-7 | TRBV29-1 | NA | CSAETGRGSYEQYF | TGCAGCGCAGAAACAGGGCGAGGCTCCTACGAGCAGTACTTC
NA | 17 | TRBJ1-2 | TRBV4-2 | NA | CASSQEAPRTLGYGYTF | TGTGCCAGCAGCCAAGAAGCTCCCAGGACGCTCGGCTATGGCTACACCTTC
few | 13 | TRBJ1-5 | TRBV27 | NA | CASRSSRNQPQHF | TGTGCCAGCAGATCGAGTCGCAATCAGCCCCAGCATTTT
NA | 16 | TRBJ2-3 | TRBV20-1 | NA | CSARQGRGPSTDTQYF | TGCAGTGCTAGGCAGGGGCGGGGTCCGTCCACAGATACGCAGTATTTT
few | 12 | TRBJ2-3 | TRBV20-1 | NA | CSARPSADTQYF | TGCAGTGCTAGACCGAGTGCAGATACGCAGTATTTT
NA | 14 | TRBJ1-1 | TRBV6-5 | NA | CASSYYQGRTEAFF | TGTGCCAGCAGTTATTATCAGGGACGGACTGAAGCTTTCTTT
NA | 15 | TRBJ2-7 | TRBV27 | TRBD2 | CASSVLAGSSYEQYF | TGTGCCAGCAGCGTACTAGCGGGATCCTCCTACGAGCAGTACTTC
few | 14 | TRBJ1-6 | TRBV6-2/TRBV6-3 | NA | CATFQGPHNSPLHF | TGTGCCACTTTCCAGGGACCTCATAATTCACCCCTCCACTTT
once | 15 | TRBJ1-1 | TRBV6-2/TRBV6-3 | TRBD1 | CASGGGGDRPLGAFF | TGTGCCAGCGGAGGAGGTGGGGACAGGCCTCTCGGGGCTTTCTTT
NA | 16 | TRBJ2-1 | TRBV10-3 | TRBD1 | CAISAKNGTGVNEQFF | TGTGCCATCAGTGCAAAAAATGGGACAGGGGTAAATGAGCAGTTCTTC
NA | 15 | TRBJ1-6 | TRBV5-1 | NA | CASSLGGQNNSPLHF | TGCGCCAGCAGCTTGGGGGGACAAAATAATTCACCCCTCCACTTT
NA | 17 | TRBJ2-7 | TRBV14 | TRBD1 | CASSQETLGTGVGEQYF | TGTGCCAGCAGCCAAGAGACCCTCGGGACAGGGGTGGGAGAGCAGTACTTC
few | 15 | TRBJ1-6 | TRBV20-1 | TRBD1 | CSARARDSSNSPLHF | TGCAGTGCTAGGGCTCGGGACAGCTCCAATTCACCCCTCCACTTT
NA | 14 | TRBJ2-5 | TRBV11-1 | TRBD1 | CASSSLQGRETQYF | TGTGCCAGCAGCTCCTTACAGGGGCGAGAGACCCAGTACTTC
NA | 13 | TRBJ1-6 | TRBV6-5 | NA | CASSYSVYSPLHF | TGTGCCAGCAGTTATTCTGTATATTCACCCCTCCACTTT
NA | 13 | TRBJ2-1 | TRBV15 | NA | CATSRDGYGGLFF | TGTGCCACCAGCAGAGATGGTTATGGGGGACTTTTCTTC
NA | 14 | TRBJ2-7 | TRBV10-3 | NA | CAISESTQAYEQYF | TGTGCCATCAGTGAGTCGACCCAAGCCTACGAGCAGTACTTC
once | 12 | TRBJ2-1 | TRBV6-1 | NA | CASSPSTNEQFF | TGTGCCAGCAGTCCTTCGACCAATGAGCAGTTCTTC
NA | 16 | TRBJ2-3 | TRBV20-1 | TRBD2 | CSARQTGTSGRYTQYF | TGCAGTGCTAGACAAACCGGGACTAGCGGGAGATATACGCAGTATTTT
NA | 14 | TRBJ2-7 | TRBV2 | NA | CASSVASENYEQYF | TGTGCCAGCAGTGTGGCTAGCGAGAACTACGAGCAGTACTTC
NA | 16 | TRBJ2-5 | TRBV6-5 | TRBD2 | CASSFPGLAGGETQYF | TGTGCCAGCAGTTTCCCGGGACTAGCGGGGGGTGAGACCCAGTACTTC
NA | 16 | TRBJ2-1 | TRBV15 | TRBD2 | CATSRDLIAGGNEQFF | TGTGCCACCAGCAGAGATTTAATAGCGGGAGGTAATGAGCAGTTCTTC
few | 13 | TRBJ1-5 | TRBV19 | NA | CASSLREGQPQHF | TGTGCCAGTAGTTTGAGGGAAGGTCAGCCCCAGCATTTT
NA | 17 | TRBJ2-1 | TRBV7-2 | TRBD1 | CASSRSDGTGTYNEQFF | TGTGCCAGCAGCCGCTCAGATGGGACAGGGACCTACAATGAGCAGTTCTTC
few | 13 | TRBJ2-5 | TRBV2 | NA | CASSEYRVETQYF | TGTGCCAGCAGTGAGTACAGGGTTGAGACCCAGTACTTC
NA | 16 | TRBJ1-4 | TRBV15 | NA | CATSRDRGVPNEKLFF | TGTGCCACCAGCAGAGATAGGGGTGTGCCTAATGAAAAACTGTTTTTT
NA | 13 | TRBJ2-1 | TRBV20-1 | NA | CSARGDGYNEQFF | TGCAGTGCTAGAGGTGACGGCTACAATGAGCAGTTCTTC
NA | 14 | TRBJ2-3 | TRBV27 | TRBD2 | CASSRDYRTDTQYF | TGTGCCAGCAGTCGGGACTATCGCACAGATACGCAGTATTTT
NA | 14 | TRBJ1-2 | TRBV6-7 | TRBD1 | CASNGGDRVYGYTF | TGTGCCAGCAATGGCGGGGACAGGGTCTATGGCTACACCTTC
NA | 15 | TRBJ1-6 | TRBV7-9 | NA | CASSLDSPYNSPLHF | TGTGCCAGCAGCTTAGACAGCCCGTATAATTCACCCCTCCACTTT
few | 17 | TRBJ2-1 | TRBV7-9 | NA | CASSPSPLMRRNNEQFF | TGTGCCAGCAGTCCCAGCCCCTTGATGCGACGGAACAATGAGCAGTTCTTC
NA | 13 | TRBJ2-7 | TRBV20-1 | NA | CSALRGGAYEQYF | TGCAGCGCCCTTCGTGGGGGTGCGTACGAGCAGTACTTC
few | 15 | TRBJ1-2 | TRBV10-3 | TRBD1 | CAISDIGQGNYGYTF | TGTGCCATCAGTGACATAGGACAGGGGAACTATGGCTACACCTTC
NA | 19 | TRBJ2-2 | TRBV9 | TRBD1 | CASSGPPDRVGVNTGELFF | TGTGCCAGCAGCGGCCCCCCGGACAGGGTTGGGGTAAACACCGGGGAGCTGTTTTTT
NA | 14 | TRBJ2-7 | TRBV20-1 | NA | CSAVGGLGSYEQYF | TGCAGTGCTGTGGGTGGGTTGGGGAGCTACGAGCAGTACTTC
few | 14 | TRBJ1-2 | TRBV28 | NA | CASSPPGRTYGYTF | TGTGCCAGCAGTCCCCCGGGGAGGACCTATGGCTACACCTTC
few | 13 | TRBJ1-1 | TRBV2 | NA | CASSENGYTEAFF | TGTGCCAGCAGTGAAAACGGGTACACTGAAGCTTTCTTT